This note documents a single T cell receptor (beta chain) sequence. As yet, its antigen is unknown. The V gene's germline CDR1 is GTSNPN and CDR2 SVGIG (reference sequence). Trimming removed 0 bases at V and 10 bases at J, with 4 bases between. This CDR3 is built from 11 residues. This sample is drawn from a study of T cells in localized non-small cell lung cancer. The repertoire was sequenced with immunoSEQ multiplex PCR; TCRdb's copy has only in-frame clones and lacks some. In the table there are about 2,900 clones, around 33% of which are singletons. Study conclusions and caveats: Tumor trailed uninvolved adjacent lung in T cell clonality, which peaked there. Adjacent lung had a median around 60 of the 100 largest tumor clones.

Nonneoplastic adjacent lung devoid of atypia was obtained no less than 2 cm from the tumor margin. This sequence originates from a male donor aged 60 or over with stage I squamous cell lung carcinoma. The sample consisted of normal lung tissue next to the tumor, taken before any cancer treatment. The rearrangement joins TRBV30 to TRBJ1-6; D is unclear. The CDR3 sequence is CAWSVSSPLHF. The DNA of the CDR3 is TGTGCCTGGAGTGTAAGCTCACCCCTCCACTTT.